A single sample gave rise to the 21 T cell receptor beta chains below, sequenced in a study of TIL therapy for anti-PD-1-resistant metastatic lung cancer. The immunoSEQ assay was v3. Libraries were prepared by immunoSEQ multiplex PCR; TCRdb keeps only in-frame clonotypes and omits some of them. In the table there are about 59,000 clones, 73% of which are singletons. Noted time point: pre-treatment sample, taken before nivolumab and TIL therapy. Source: blood, taken at baseline. Receptors were obtained from a person between 25 and 79 years old with non-small cell lung cancer.

V and J are TRBV7-9 and TRBJ2-3; D unclear. There are 14 residues in the CDR3. V lost 6 bases and J 4 bases, leaving 14 bases between the germline ends. Germline V CDR1 and CDR2: SEHNR, FQNEAQ (reference sequence). The CDR3 DNA is TGTGCCAGCAGTCCCCCGGCCCGTGCAGATACGCAGTATTTT. Translated: CASSPPARADTQYF.

This clone turned up a few times. This rearrangement joins TRBV5-5 to TRBJ2-7, with 9 bases aligning to TRBD1. Germline loops: CDR1 SGHKS, CDR2 YYEKEE (reference sequence). V gave up 1 base and J gave up 6 bases; unmatched junction bases: 5. The CDR3 sequence is 14 residues long. The CDR3 bases are TGTGCCAGCAGCTTGCCCGGGACAGGGTCCGAGCAGTACTTC. Translation: CASSLPGTGSEQYF.

This chain connects TRBV6-1 to TRBJ2-1; TRBD2 matches 10 bases. Germline trimming cut 4 bases from V and 0 bases from J; bases unmatched to any gene: 0. The CDR3 extends over 15 amino acids. Per germline, CDR1 MNHNS and CDR2 SASEGT. The CDR3 spells CASSVAGGSYNEQFF. CDR3 DNA: TGTGCCAGCAGTGTAGCGGGAGGCTCCTACAATGAGCAGTTCTTC.

The rearrangement uses TRBV7-2 and TRBJ1-4; possibly TRBD1 for D (6 bases). The CDR3 is 14 amino acids. Trimming shortened V by 0 bases and J by 11 bases, and 13 bases separated the two germline ends. Germline assignment: CDR1 SGHTA and CDR2 FQGNSA. The CDR3 coding sequence is TGTGCCAGCAGCTTAGCGCCGGCAGGGGCGAAACTGTTTTTT. This codes for CASSLAPAGAKLFF.

This clone turned up a few times. The chain joins TRBV29-1 to TRBJ2-3, with D tentatively TRBD1 (5 bases). V shed 2 bases and J shed 0 bases, with 18 bases lying between them. The germline V gene has CDR1 SQVTM and CDR2 ANQGSEA. This CDR3 is built from 17 residues. Here the CDR3 reads CSVELVLRTSSTDTQYF. As DNA, the CDR3 is TGCAGCGTTGAATTAGTTCTGAGGACATCTAGCACAGATACGCAGTATTTT.

This chain uses TRBV18 with TRBJ1-1; D is unresolved. The germline V gene encodes CDR1 KGHSH and CDR2 LQKENI. The CDR3 length is 15 residues. Trimming took off 2 bases at V and 1 base at J, with 11 bases between the two ends. Here the CDR3 DNA reads TGTGCCAGCTCACCAACTCTCGGATCGAACACTGAAGCTTTCTTT. As protein: CASSPTLGSNTEAFF.

The V call is TRBV5-6, the J call TRBJ2-2; 9 nucleotides match TRBD1. Unmatched junction bases numbered 5, after V lost 0 bases and J lost 5 bases. The CDR3 is made up of 16 amino acids. CDR1 is SGHDT, CDR2 YYEEEE, per germline. CDR3 amino acids: CASSLVGTGRTGELFF. In nucleotides, the CDR3 is TGTGCCAGCAGCTTGGTAGGGACAGGGAGGACCGGGGAGCTGTTTTTT.

The chain has TRBV5-4 and TRBJ1-1; no firm D call. With 1 base removed from V and 4 bases from J, the gap between germline ends came to 11 bases. This CDR3 has 14 residues. Germline lookup yields CDR1 SGHNT and CDR2 YYREEE (reference sequence). In DNA form, the CDR3 reads TGTGCCAGCAGCTTGAACCTCGAGAGCACTGAAGCTTTCTTT. It yields the protein CASSLNLESTEAFF.

This clone was observed a few times. The chain carries TRBV6-1 and TRBJ1-1; maybe TRBD1 (6 bases). Germline lookup yields CDR1 MNHNS and CDR2 SASEGT. This CDR3 is built from 15 residues. V was clipped by 4 bases and J by 10 bases, with 22 bases between them. The CDR3 bases are TGTGCCAGCAGTGTGGCTCAGGGGCTGATTACAGGAGCTTTCTTT. Translating gives CASSVAQGLITGAFF.

The V gene is TRBV19, the J gene TRBJ2-7; TRBD2 aligns across 7 bases. The CDR3 has 14 amino acids. CDR1 LNHDA and CDR2 SQIVND come from the germline V gene (reference sequence). After removal of 5 bases from V and 2 bases from J, the junction contained 6 bases not matched to a gene. DNA of the CDR3: TGTGCCAGTAGTGAGGGACTACTAACCTACGAGCAGTACTTC. This gives the protein CASSEGLLTYEQYF.

In its sample, this clone was seen a few times. The chain is built from TRBV7-9 and TRBJ1-6; D remains unclear. V lost 1 base and J 8 bases, leaving 3 bases between the germline ends. Germline V gene data show CDR1 as SEHNR and CDR2 as FQNEAQ (reference sequence). The CDR3 runs to 12 residues. CDR3: CASSLDDSPLHF. Written as DNA, the CDR3 is TGTGCCAGCAGCTTAGATGATTCACCCCTCCACTTT.

This rearrangement joins TRBV5-8 to TRBJ1-3, with D uncertain. Trimming shortened V by 0 bases and J by 0 bases, and 7 bases separated the two germline ends. CDR1 SGHTS and CDR2 YDEGEE come from the germline V gene. The CDR3 loop spans 15 amino acids. The CDR3 coding sequence is TGTGCCAGCAGCTTGGTCCCCAACTCTGGAAACACCATATATTTT. It yields the protein CASSLVPNSGNTIYF. Combining the CDR3 with reference TRBV5-8 and TRBJ1-3 gives the whole variable domain EAGVTQSPTHLIKTRGQQATLRCSPISGHTSVYWYQQALGLGLQFLLWYDEGEERNRGNFPPRFSGRQFPNYSSELNVNALELEDSALYLCASSLVPNSGNTIYFGEGSWLTVV.

The gene calls are TRBV5-5 and TRBJ2-2; 9 bases line up with TRBD2. Unmatched junction bases numbered 5, after V lost 2 bases and J lost 6 bases. The CDR3 covers 15 residues. Germline V gives CDR1 SGHKS, CDR2 YYEKEE (reference sequence). Here the CDR3 DNA reads TGTGCCAGCAGCTTTCTAGCGGGAATAGCCGGGGAGCTGTTTTTT. The encoded protein is CASSFLAGIAGELFF.

This sequence joins TRBV6-5 and TRBJ1-1; 7 bases agree with TRBD1. The CDR3 has 15 residues. After removal of 0 bases from V and 6 bases from J, the junction contained 7 bases not matched to a gene. Germline values: CDR1 MNHEY, CDR2 SVGAGI. The CDR3 spells CASSYSGQRRAEAFF. CDR3 nucleotides: TGTGCCAGCAGTTACTCGGGACAGAGGAGGGCTGAAGCTTTCTTT.

The chain links TRBV6-5 to TRBJ1-4, with D hard to call. The ends were cut back, 4 bases at V and 7 bases at J, with 4 bases in the middle. The CDR3 has 11 amino acids. The germline V gene encodes CDR1 MNHEY and CDR2 SVGAGI. CDR3 bases: TGTGCCAGCAGTTTAGCTGAAAAACTGTTTTTT. The encoded protein is CASSLAEKLFF.

This chain links TRBV7-2 with TRBJ2-5, with TRBD1 matching 9 bases. CDR1 is SGHTA, CDR2 FQGNSA, per germline. The CDR3 runs to 15 residues. Losses at the gene ends were 2 bases for V and 4 bases for J; bases not matched to a gene: 5. CDR3 nucleotides: TGTGCCAGCAGCTTAATGGGGACAGGGCGAGAGACCCAGTACTTC. Protein product: CASSLMGTGRETQYF. The full variable domain, completed using reference TRBV7-2 and TRBJ2-5, is GAGVSQSPSNKVTEKGKDVELRCDPISGHTALYWYRQSLGQGLEFLIYFQGNSAPDKSGLPSDRFSAERTGGSVSTLTIQRTQQEDSAVYLCASSLMGTGRETQYFGPGTRLLVL.

This chain uses TRBV28 with TRBJ2-7, with D uncertain. CDR3 length: 13 amino acids. CDR1 MDHEN and CDR2 SYDVKM come from the germline V gene. V dropped 2 bases and J dropped 0 bases, with 5 bases sitting between them. The CDR3 DNA reads TGTGCCAGCAGTTTAGGTAGCTCCTACGAGCAGTACTTC. This sequence encodes CASSLGSSYEQYF.

The genes are TRBV29-1 and TRBJ2-3; TRBD2 might be the D (6 bases). The germline V and J ends were trimmed by 1 base and 1 base, with 9 bases remaining between them. CDR1 SQVTM and CDR2 ANQGSEA come from the germline V gene. The CDR3 is 14 amino acids. CDR3 region: CSVEAGTGTDTQYF. The DNA of the CDR3 is TGCAGCGTTGAAGCGGGGACTGGCACAGATACGCAGTATTTT.

The CDR3 sequence is CASSEARTGPHGYTF. CDR3 bases: TGTGCCAGCAGTGAAGCTCGGACAGGGCCCCATGGCTACACCTTC. The chain is built from TRBV2 and TRBJ1-2; 8 nucleotides match TRBD1. Germline V gene lookup returns CDR1 SNHLY and CDR2 FYNNEI. CDR3 length: 15 residues. V was pared by 0 bases and J by 6 bases, with 6 bases of the junction left unmatched.

Only one count was recorded for this clone. The genes are TRBV19 and TRBJ1-3, with a weak D call TRBD1 (6 bases). V was cut by 6 bases and J by 0 bases, with 12 bases left in between. The germline V gene encodes CDR1 LNHDA and CDR2 SQIVND (reference sequence). The CDR3 is 15 amino acids. This CDR3 is CASSETGTSGNTIYF. The CDR3 nucleotides are TGTGCCAGTAGCGAGACAGGAACCTCTGGAAACACCATATATTTT.

CDR3 sequence (DNA): TGCGCCAGCAGCCAAGATGGAGGCCCGGGGGCCAACGTCCTGACTTTC. Protein: CASSQDGGPGANVLTF. The chain employs TRBV4-3 and TRBJ2-6, with D tentatively TRBD2 (5 bases). CDR3 length: 16 amino acids. Germline V gene data show CDR1 as LGHNA and CDR2 as YSLEER. V was clipped by 0 bases and J by 4 bases, with 10 bases between them.